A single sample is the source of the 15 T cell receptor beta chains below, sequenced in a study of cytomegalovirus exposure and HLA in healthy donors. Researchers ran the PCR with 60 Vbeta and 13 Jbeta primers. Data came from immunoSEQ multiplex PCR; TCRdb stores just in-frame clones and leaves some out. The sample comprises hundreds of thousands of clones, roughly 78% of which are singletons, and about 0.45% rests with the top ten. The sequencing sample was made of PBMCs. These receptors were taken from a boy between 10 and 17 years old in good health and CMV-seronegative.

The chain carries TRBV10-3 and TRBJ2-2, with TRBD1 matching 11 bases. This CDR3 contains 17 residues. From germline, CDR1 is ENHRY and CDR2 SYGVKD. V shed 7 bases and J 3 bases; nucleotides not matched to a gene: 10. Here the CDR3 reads CAITGQGAGVHTGELFF. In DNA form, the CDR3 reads TGTGCCATCACCGGACAGGGGGCTGGCGTGCACACCGGGGAGCTGTTTTTT.

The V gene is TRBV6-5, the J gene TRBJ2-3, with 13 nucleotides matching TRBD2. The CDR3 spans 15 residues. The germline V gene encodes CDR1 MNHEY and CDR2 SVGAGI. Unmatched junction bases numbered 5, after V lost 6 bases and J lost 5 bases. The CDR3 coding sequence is TGTGCCAGCAGCACTAGCGGGGGGGCCTTAGATACGCAGTATTTT. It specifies CASSTSGGALDTQYF.

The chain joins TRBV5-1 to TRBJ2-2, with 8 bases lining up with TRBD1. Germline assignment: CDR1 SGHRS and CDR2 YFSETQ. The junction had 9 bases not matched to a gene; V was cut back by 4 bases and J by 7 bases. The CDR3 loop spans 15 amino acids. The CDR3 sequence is CASSARTGTGGELFF. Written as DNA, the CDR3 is TGCGCCAGCAGCGCTAGGACAGGGACGGGCGGGGAGCTGTTTTTT. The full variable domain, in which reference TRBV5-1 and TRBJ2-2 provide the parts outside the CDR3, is KAGVTQTPRYLIKTRGQQVTLSCSPISGHRSVSWYQQTPGQGLQFLFEYFSETQRNKGNFPGRFSGRQFSNSRSEMNVSTLELGDSALYLCASSARTGTGGELFFGEGSRLTVL.

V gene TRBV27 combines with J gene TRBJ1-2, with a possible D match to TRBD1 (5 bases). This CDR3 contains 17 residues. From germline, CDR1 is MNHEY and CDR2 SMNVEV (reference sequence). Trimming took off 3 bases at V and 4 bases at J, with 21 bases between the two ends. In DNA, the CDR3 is TGTGCCAGCAGTTTCGGGCAGGGCACAGCTTTGGTCTATGGCTACACCTTC. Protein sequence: CASSFGQGTALVYGYTF.

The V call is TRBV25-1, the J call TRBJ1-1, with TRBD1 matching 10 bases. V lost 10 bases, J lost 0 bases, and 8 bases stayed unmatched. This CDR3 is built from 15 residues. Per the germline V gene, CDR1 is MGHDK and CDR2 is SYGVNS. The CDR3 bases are TGTGCCACCAAGACAGGGGGCCATATGAACACTGAAGCTTTCTTT. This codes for CATKTGGHMNTEAFF.

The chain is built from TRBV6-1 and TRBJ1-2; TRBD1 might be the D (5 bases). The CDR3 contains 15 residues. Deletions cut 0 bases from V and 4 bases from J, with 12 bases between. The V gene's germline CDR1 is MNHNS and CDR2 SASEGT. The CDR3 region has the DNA TGTGCCAGCAGTGAAGCCGCGACGGGGGGCTATGGCTACACCTTC. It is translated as CASSEAATGGYGYTF.

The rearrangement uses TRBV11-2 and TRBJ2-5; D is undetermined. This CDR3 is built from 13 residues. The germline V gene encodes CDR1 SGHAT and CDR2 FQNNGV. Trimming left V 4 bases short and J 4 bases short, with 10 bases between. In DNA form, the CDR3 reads TGTGCCAGCAGCTCCCCGGGTGTAGAGACCCAGTACTTC. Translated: CASSSPGVETQYF.

CDR3 nucleotides: TGTGCCAGAGGACAGGGGGCTAGGGGCACTGAAGCTTTCTTT. Protein product: CARGQGARGTEAFF. The chain couples TRBV2 to TRBJ1-1, with TRBD1 matching 11 bases. With V trimmed by 9 bases and J by 4 bases, 7 bases remained unmatched. The CDR3 sequence is 14 residues long. Germline values: CDR1 SNHLY, CDR2 FYNNEI.

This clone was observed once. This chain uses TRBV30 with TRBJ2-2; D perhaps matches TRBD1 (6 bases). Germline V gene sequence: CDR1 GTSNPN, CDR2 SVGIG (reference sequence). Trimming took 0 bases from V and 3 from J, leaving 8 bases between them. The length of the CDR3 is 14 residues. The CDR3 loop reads CAWSVGGHTGELFF. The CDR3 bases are TGTGCCTGGAGTGTTGGGGGCCACACCGGGGAGCTGTTTTTT.

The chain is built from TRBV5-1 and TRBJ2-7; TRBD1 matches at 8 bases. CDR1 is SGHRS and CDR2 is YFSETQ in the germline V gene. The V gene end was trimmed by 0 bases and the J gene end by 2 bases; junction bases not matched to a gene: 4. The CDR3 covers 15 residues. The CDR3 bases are TGCGCCAGCAGCTTGGCGACAGGGGCGACCTACGAGCAGTACTTC. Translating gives CASSLATGATYEQYF. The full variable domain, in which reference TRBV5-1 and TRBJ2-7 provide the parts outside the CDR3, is KAGVTQTPRYLIKTRGQQVTLSCSPISGHRSVSWYQQTPGQGLQFLFEYFSETQRNKGNFPGRFSGRQFSNSRSEMNVSTLELGDSALYLCASSLATGATYEQYFGPGTRLTVT.

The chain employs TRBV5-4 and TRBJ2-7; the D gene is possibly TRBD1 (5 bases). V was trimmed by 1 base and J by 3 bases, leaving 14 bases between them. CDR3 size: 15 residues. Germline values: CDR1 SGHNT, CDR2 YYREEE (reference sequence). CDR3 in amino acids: CASSLNRLGHYEQYF. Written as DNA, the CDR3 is TGTGCCAGCAGCTTGAATCGATTGGGGCACTACGAGCAGTACTTC.

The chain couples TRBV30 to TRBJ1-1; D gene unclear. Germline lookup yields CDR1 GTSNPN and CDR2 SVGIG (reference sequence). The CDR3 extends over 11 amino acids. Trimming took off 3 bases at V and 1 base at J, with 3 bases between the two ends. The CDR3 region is CAWSRNTEAFF. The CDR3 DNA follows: TGTGCCTGGAGCAGGAACACTGAAGCTTTCTTT.

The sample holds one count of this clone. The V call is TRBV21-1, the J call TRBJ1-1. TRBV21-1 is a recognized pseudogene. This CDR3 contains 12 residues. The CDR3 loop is CASNPGGTEAFF. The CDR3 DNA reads TGTGCCAGCAACCCCGGTGGCACTGAAGCTTTCTTT.

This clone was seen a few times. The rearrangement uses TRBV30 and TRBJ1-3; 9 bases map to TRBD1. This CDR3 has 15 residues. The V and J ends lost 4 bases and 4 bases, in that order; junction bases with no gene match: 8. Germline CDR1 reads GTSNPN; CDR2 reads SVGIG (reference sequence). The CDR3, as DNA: TGTGCCTGGACTGTCGACAGGGGGTTCGGAAACACCATATATTTT. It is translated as CAWTVDRGFGNTIYF.

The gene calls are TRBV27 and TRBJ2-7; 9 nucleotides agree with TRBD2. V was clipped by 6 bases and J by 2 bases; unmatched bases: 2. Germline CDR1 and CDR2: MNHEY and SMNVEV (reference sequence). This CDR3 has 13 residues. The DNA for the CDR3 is TGTGCCAGCAGGCGCGGGAGGGCCTACGAGCAGTACTTC. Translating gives CASRRGRAYEQYF.